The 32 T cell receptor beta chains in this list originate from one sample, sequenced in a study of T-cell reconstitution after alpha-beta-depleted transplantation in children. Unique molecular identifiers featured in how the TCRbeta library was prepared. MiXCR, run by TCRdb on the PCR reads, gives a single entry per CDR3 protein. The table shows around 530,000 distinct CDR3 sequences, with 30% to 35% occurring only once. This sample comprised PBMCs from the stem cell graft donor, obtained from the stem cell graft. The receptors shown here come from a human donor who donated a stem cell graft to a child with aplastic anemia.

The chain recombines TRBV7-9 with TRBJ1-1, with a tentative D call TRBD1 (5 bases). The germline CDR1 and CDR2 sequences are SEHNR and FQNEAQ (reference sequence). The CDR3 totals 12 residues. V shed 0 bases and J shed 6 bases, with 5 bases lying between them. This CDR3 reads CASSLARAEAFF. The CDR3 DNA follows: TGTGCCAGCAGCTTAGCCAGGGCTGAAGCTTTCTTT.

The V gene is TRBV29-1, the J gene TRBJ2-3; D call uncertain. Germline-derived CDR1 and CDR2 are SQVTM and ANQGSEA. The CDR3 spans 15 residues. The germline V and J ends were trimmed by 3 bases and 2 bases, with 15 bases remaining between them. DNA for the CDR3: TGCAGCGTTGAGCCCATCAATAAGTACACAGATACGCAGTATTTT. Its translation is CSVEPINKYTDTQYF.

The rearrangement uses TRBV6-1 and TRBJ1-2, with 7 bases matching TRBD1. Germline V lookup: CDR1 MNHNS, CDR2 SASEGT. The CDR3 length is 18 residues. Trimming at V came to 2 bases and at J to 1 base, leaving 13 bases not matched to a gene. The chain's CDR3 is CASSESRTGASFNYGYTF. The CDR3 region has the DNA TGTGCCAGCAGTGAATCCCGGACAGGTGCCTCCTTTAACTATGGCTACACCTTC.

For the CDR3, the DNA is TGCAGTGCCAGCAGGGGGACAGGGACGAAGGCGGGTGGCTACACCTTC. Its protein is CSASRGTGTKAGGYTF. The rearrangement uses TRBV20-1 and TRBJ1-2, with 9 positions matching TRBD1. Germline V gene data show CDR1 as DFQATT and CDR2 as SNEGSKA (reference sequence). J was trimmed by 7 bases and V by 6 bases; bases with no gene match: 18. The CDR3 runs to 16 residues.

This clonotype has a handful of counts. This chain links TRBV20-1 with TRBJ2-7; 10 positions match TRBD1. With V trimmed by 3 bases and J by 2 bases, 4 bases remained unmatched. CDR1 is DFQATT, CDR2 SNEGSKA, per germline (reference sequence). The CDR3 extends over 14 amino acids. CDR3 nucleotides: TGCAGTGCTAGGGGCGGACAGGGGGCCTACGAGCAGTACTTC. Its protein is CSARGGQGAYEQYF.

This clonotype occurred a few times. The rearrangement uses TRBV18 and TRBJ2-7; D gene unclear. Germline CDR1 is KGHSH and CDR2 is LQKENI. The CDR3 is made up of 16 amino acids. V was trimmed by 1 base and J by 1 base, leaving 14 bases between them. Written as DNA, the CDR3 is TGTGCCAGCTCACCACGGAACCTGGCTGGTTCCTACGAGCAGTACTTC. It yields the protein CASSPRNLAGSYEQYF. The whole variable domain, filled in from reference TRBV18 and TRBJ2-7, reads NAGVMQNPRHLVRRRGQEARLRCSPMKGHSHVYWYRQLPEEGLKFMVYLQKENIIDESGMPKERFSAEFPKEGPSILRIQQVVRGDSAAYFCASSPRNLAGSYEQYFGPGTRLTVT.

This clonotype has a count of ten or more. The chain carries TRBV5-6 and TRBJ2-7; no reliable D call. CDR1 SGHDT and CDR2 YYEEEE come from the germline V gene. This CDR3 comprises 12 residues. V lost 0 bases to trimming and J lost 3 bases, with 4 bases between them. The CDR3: CASSLDHYEQYF. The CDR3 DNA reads TGTGCCAGCAGCTTGGACCACTACGAGCAGTACTTC.

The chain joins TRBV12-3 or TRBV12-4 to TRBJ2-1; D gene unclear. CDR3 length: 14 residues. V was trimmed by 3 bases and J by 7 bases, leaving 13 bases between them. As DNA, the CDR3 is TGTGCCAGCAGTTTTCTATCCCTGTATAATGAGCAGTTCTTC. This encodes CASSFLSLYNEQFF.

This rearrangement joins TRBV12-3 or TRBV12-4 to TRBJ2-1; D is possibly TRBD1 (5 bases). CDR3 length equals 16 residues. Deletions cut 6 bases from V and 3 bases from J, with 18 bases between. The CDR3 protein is CASRGYMARDYNEQFF. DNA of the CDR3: TGTGCCAGCAGAGGGTACATGGCCAGGGACTACAATGAGCAGTTCTTC.

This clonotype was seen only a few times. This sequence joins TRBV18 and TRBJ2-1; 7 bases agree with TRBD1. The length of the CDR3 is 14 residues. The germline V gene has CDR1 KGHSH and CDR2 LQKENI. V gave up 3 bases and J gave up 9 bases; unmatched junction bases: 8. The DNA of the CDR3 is TGTGCCAGCTCACCTGAGGGGGCTCAGGGTGAGCAGTTCTTC. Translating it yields CASSPEGAQGEQFF.

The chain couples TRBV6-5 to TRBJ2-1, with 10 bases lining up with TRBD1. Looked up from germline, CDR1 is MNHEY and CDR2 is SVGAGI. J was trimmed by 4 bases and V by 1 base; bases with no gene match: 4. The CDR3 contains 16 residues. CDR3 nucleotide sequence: TGTGCCAGCAGTTACTTGAGGACAGGGGGGTACAATGAGCAGTTCTTC. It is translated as CASSYLRTGGYNEQFF.

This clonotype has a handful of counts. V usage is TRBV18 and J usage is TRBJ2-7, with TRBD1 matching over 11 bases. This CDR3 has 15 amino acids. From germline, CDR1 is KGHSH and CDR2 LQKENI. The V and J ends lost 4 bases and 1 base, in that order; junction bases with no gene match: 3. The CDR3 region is CASSQGQGGSYEQYF. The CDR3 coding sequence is TGTGCCAGCTCACAGGGACAGGGGGGTTCCTACGAGCAGTACTTC. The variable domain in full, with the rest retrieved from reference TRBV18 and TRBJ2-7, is NAGVMQNPRHLVRRRGQEARLRCSPMKGHSHVYWYRQLPEEGLKFMVYLQKENIIDESGMPKERFSAEFPKEGPSILRIQQVVRGDSAAYFCASSQGQGGSYEQYFGPGTRLTVT.

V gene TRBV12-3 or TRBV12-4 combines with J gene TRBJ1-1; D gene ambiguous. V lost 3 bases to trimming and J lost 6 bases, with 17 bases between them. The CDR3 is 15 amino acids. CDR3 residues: CASSFRTIPSAEAFF. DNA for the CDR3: TGTGCCAGCAGTTTTCGGACTATTCCTAGCGCTGAAGCTTTCTTT.

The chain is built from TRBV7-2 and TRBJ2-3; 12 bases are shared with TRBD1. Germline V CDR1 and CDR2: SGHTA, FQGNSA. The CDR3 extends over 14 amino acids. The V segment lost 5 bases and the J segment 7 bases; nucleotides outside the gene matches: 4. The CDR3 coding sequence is TGTGCCAGCAGCACCGGGACAGGGGGCTATACGCAGTATTTT. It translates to CASSTGTGGYTQYF.

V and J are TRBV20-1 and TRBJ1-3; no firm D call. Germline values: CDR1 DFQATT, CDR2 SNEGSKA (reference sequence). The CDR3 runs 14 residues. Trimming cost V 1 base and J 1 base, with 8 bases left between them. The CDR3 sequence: CSARGVPSGNTIYF. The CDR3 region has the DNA TGCAGTGCTAGAGGGGTGCCATCTGGAAACACCATATATTTT.

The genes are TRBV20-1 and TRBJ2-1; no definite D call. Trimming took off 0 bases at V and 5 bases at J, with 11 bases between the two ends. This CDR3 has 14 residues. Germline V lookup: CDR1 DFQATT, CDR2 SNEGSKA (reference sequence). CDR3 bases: TGCAGTGCTAGAGAACTTCTCGAAAACAATGAGCAGTTCTTC. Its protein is CSARELLENNEQFF.

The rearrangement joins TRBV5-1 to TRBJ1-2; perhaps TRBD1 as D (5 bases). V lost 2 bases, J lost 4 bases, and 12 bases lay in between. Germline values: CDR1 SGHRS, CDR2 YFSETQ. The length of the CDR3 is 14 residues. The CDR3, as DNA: TGCGCCAGCAGCTTAACAAGGGACCGCTATGGCTACACCTTC. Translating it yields CASSLTRDRYGYTF. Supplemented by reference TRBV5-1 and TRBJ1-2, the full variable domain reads KAGVTQTPRYLIKTRGQQVTLSCSPISGHRSVSWYQQTPGQGLQFLFEYFSETQRNKGNFPGRFSGRQFSNSRSEMNVSTLELGDSALYLCASSLTRDRYGYTFGSGTRLTVV.

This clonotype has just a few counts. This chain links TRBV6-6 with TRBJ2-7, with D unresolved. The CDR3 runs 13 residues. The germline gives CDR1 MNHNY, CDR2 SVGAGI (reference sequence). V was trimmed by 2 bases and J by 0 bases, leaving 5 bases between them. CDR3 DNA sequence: TGTGCCAGCAGTTACGACAACTCCTACGAGCAGTACGTC. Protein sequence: CASSYDNSYEQYV.

As DNA, the CDR3 is TGTGCCAGCAGCTCCCCAGCGGGAGGTAGTTACAATGAGCAGTTCTTC. It codes for CASSSPAGGSYNEQFF. The chain combines TRBV13 with TRBJ2-1; TRBD2 matches 9 bases. This CDR3 comprises 16 residues. The germline gives CDR1 PRHDT, CDR2 FYEKMQ (reference sequence). Germline trimming cut 4 bases from V and 4 bases from J; bases unmatched to any gene: 8.

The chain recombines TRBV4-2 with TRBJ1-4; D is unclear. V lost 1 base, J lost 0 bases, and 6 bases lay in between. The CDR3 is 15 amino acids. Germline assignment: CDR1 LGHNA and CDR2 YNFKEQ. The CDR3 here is CASSQGWATNEKLFF. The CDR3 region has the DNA TGTGCCAGCAGCCAAGGCTGGGCAACTAATGAAAAACTGTTTTTT.

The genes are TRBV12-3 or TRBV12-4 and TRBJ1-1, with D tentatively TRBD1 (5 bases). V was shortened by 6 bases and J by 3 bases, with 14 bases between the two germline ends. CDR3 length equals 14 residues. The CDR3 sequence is CASRNNLGDTEAFF. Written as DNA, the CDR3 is TGTGCCAGCAGAAATAACTTAGGGGACACTGAAGCTTTCTTT.

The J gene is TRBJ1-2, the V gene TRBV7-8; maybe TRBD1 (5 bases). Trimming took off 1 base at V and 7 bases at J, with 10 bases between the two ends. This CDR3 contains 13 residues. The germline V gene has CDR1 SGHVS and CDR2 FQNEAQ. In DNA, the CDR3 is TGTGCCAGCAGCTTAGGGGGGGACGCTGGCTACACCTTC. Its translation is CASSLGGDAGYTF.

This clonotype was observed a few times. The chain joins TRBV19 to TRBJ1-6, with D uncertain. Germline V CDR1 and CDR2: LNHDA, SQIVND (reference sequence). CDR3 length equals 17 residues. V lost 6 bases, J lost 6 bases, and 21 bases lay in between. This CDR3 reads CASREAGKDRTNSPLHF. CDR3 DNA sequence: TGTGCCAGTAGAGAAGCGGGGAAGGATCGTACTAATTCACCCCTCCACTTT.

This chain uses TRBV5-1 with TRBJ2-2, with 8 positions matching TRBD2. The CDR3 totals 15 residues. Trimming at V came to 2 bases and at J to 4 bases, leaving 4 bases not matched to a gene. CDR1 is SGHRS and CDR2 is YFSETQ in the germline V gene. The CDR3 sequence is CASSFGGRSTGELFF. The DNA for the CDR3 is TGCGCCAGCAGCTTCGGCGGGAGGAGCACCGGGGAGCTGTTTTTT.

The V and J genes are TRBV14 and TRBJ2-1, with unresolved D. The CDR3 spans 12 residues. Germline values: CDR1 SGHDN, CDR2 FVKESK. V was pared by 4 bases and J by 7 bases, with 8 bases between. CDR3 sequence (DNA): TGTGCCAGCAGCCCCTACCGAAATGAGCAGTTCTTC. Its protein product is CASSPYRNEQFF.

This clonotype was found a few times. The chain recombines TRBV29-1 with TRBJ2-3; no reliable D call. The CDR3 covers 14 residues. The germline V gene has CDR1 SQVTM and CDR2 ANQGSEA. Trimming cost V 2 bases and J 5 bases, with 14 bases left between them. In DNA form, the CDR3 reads TGCAGCGTTGAATTAACTTCGTCCCGAGATACGCAGTATTTT. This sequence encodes CSVELTSSRDTQYF.

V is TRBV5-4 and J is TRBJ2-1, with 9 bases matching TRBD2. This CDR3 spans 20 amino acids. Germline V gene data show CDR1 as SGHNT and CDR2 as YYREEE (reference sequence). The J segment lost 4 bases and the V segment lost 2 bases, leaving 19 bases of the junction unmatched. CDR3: CASSLSHKLTSGSAYNEQFF. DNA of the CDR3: TGTGCCAGCAGCTTATCTCATAAGTTGACTAGCGGCTCCGCTTACAATGAGCAGTTCTTC.

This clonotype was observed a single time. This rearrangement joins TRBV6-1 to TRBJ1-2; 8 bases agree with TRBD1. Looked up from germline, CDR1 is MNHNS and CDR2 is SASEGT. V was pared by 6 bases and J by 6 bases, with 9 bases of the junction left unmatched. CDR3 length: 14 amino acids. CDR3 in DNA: TGTGCCAGCAGAGAACGCAGGGGGCGCGATGGCTACACCTTC. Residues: CASRERRGRDGYTF.

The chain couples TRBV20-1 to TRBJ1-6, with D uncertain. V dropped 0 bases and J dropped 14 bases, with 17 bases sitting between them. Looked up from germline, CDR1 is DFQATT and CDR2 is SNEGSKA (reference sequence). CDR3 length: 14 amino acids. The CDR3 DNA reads TGCAGTGCTAGAGATGCGACACCCTTTTTCACCCTCCACTTT. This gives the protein CSARDATPFFTLHF.

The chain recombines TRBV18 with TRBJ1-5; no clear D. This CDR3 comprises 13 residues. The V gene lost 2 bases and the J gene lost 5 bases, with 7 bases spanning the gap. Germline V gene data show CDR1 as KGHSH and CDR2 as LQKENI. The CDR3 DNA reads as TGTGCCAGCTCACCAATCACAGATCAGCCCCAGCATTTT. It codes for CASSPITDQPQHF. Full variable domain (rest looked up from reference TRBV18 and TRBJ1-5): NAGVMQNPRHLVRRRGQEARLRCSPMKGHSHVYWYRQLPEEGLKFMVYLQKENIIDESGMPKERFSAEFPKEGPSILRIQQVVRGDSAAYFCASSPITDQPQHFGDGTRLSIL.

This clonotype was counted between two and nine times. The CDR3 coding sequence is TGTGCCAGCCTCCGGGACAGCGATAGCAATCAGCCCCAGCATTTT. Amino acids: CASLRDSDSNQPQHF. The rearrangement links TRBV6-1 to TRBJ1-5; 7 bases align to TRBD1. V shed 8 bases and J 0 bases; nucleotides not matched to a gene: 7. Per the germline V gene, CDR1 is MNHNS and CDR2 is SASEGT. CDR3 length: 15 residues.

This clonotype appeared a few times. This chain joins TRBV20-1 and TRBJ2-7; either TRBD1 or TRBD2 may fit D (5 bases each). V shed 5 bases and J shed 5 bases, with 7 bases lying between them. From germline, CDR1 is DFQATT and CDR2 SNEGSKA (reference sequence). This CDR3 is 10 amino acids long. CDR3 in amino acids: CSARGHEQYF. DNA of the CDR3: TGCAGTGCTCGGGGCCACGAGCAGTACTTC.